By its share, the clone carrying this T cell receptor beta chain is medium-sized (0.01 to 0.1%). Antigen unknown. TCRdb recomputed clones from the PCR reads via MiXCR. This table has around 20,000 clones, about a quarter appearing once. All patients were treatment-naive before thyroid surgery. The sample belongs to a study of metastatic and nonmetastatic thyroid tumors. Study-wide findings and caveats: Malignant thyroid tumors reportedly had TCR beta diversity that was significantly higher than in benign nodules, in blood and tumor.

There are 12 residues in the CDR3. Germline V gene sequence: CDR1 MRHNA, CDR2 SNTAGT. V gave up 4 bases and J gave up 7 bases, with 8 bases separating them. The source of this sequence is a female donor with papillary thyroid cancer or a benign thyroid nodule (not recorded which). Some clones in this sample may be carry-over from other donors' samples. The chain carries TRBV6-4 and TRBJ2-1; D call uncertain. The sample consisted of blood. This CDR3 is CASSVGENEQFF. Written as DNA, the CDR3 is TGTGCCAGCAGTGTTGGTGAGAATGAGCAGTTCTTC.